The present T cell receptor beta chain was sequenced within a study of PD-1 blockade in classical Hodgkin lymphoma. The wider study: Every 2 weeks, patients had 3 mg/kg nivolumab intravenously.

The protocol was immunoSEQ multiplex PCR, while the TCRdb copy is restricted to in-frame clones and leaves out a portion. The sample has 20,000 to 30,000 clones, roughly 80% seen once. Each and every patient relapsed after autologous stem cell transplantation, and patients got differing brentuximab vedotin exposure. The length of the CDR3 is 14 residues. Germline CDR1 reads SGHTA; CDR2 reads FQGNSA. V was clipped by 7 bases and J by 7 bases, with 16 bases between them. V gene TRBV7-2 combines with J gene TRBJ2-2; the D gene is possibly TRBD1 (6 bases). The receptor's source is a human donor with classical Hodgkin lymphoma. The sequences come from peripheral blood mononuclear cells (PBMCs), collected before the second cycle of nivolumab. The CDR3 loop is CASTSQGYSGELFF. The DNA of the CDR3 is TGTGCCAGCACCTCGCAGGGGTACAGCGGGGAGCTGTTTTTT.